This TCR beta chain was observed in a study of OX40 agonist ivuxolimab in advanced cancers. As for the study in general: Cancers in dose escalation were hepatocellular, melanoma, renal cell and head and neck. Study-wide results and caveats: Clonal expansion by week 6 occurred in CD4+ and CD8+ blood T cells (at 0.1 to 3.0 mg/kg).

Germline V gives CDR1 SGDLS, CDR2 YYNGEE. With 3 bases removed from V and 0 bases from J, the gap between germline ends came to 10 bases. The CDR3 is 15 residues long. Measured with immunoSEQ multiplex PCR; TCRdb has only the in-frame clones, and not every one. The data contain just under 35,000 clones, 92% of them singletons. Patients were excluded for autoimmune disease history or systemic immunosuppression. Notes on this clone: As yet, its antigen is unknown.

This chain uses TRBV9 with TRBJ1-3, with D hard to call. This specimen was CD4+ or CD8+ T cells sorted from blood, taken in a trial of the OX40 agonist ivuxolimab. This receptor was taken from an adult with an advanced solid tumor such as melanoma, head and neck, liver or kidney cancer. CDR3 sequence reads: CASSADLSSGNTIYF. The DNA for the CDR3 is TGTGCCAGCAGCGCTGACTTGAGCTCTGGAAACACCATATATTTT.